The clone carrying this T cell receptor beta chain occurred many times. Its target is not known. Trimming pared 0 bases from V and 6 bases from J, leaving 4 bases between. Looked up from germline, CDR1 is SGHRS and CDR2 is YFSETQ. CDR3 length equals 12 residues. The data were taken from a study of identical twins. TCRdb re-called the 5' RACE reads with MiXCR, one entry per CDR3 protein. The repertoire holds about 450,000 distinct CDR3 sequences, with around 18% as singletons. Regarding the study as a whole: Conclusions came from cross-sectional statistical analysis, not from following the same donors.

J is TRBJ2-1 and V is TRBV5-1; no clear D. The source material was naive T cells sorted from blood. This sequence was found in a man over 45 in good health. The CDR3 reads CASSLGLNEQFF. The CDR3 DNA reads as TGCGCCAGCAGCTTGGGGCTCAATGAGCAGTTCTTC.